This entry describes one TCR beta chain. The clone's antigen remains unknown. No base-level quality is on record; no much larger clone is a single base apart. This sample is part of a study of patients and donors after allogeneic stem cell transplantation (dated by TCRdb to about 2020). The library was obtained by RT-PCR. Reads for this sample came from a NextSeq 550. TCRdb reran the public reads through fastp at Q25 and MiXCR, keeping productive beta chains. Entries are consolidated by CDR3 protein sequence, retaining the most common genes and DNA. This sample comprises approximately 200,000 distinct CDR3 sequences, around 41% of them detected only once. The ten largest clones represent 33% of the sample. The CDR1 and CDR2 encoded by the germline V gene are MNHEY and SVGEGT. V and J are trimmed by 8 bases and 8 bases, and the gene matches miss 5 bases of the junction. Including cysteine and phenylalanine, the CDR3 has 11 amino acids. Only the CDR3 part of the read is kept: 33 bases, read in frame from the first base.

The sequenced material came from blood, either unsorted or a sorted T cell fraction (not recorded which). The V and J segments used are TRBV6-2 or TRBV6-3 and TRBJ1-1, and 7 bases in between align with TRBD1. The source is a human donor who was either an allogeneic HSCT recipient or a stem cell or donor lymphocyte infusion donor (not recorded which). It is not recorded whose cells these are; they may come from a transplant donor. The sequence in DNA is TGTGCCAGCCGGGACAGCCGAGAAGCTTTCTTT. This translates into CASRDSREAFF.